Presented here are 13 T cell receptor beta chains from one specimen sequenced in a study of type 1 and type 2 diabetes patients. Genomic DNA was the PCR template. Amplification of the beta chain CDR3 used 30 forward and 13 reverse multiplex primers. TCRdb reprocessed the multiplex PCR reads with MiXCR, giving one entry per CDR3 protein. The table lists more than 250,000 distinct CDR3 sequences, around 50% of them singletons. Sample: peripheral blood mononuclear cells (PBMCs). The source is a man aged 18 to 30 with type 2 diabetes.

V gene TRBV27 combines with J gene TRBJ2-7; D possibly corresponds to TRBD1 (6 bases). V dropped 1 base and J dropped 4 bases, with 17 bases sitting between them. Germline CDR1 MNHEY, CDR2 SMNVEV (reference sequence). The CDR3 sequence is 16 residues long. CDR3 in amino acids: CASSLYLGQRRYEQYF. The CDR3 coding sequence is TGTGCCAGCAGTTTATATCTTGGACAGAGGAGATACGAGCAGTACTTC.

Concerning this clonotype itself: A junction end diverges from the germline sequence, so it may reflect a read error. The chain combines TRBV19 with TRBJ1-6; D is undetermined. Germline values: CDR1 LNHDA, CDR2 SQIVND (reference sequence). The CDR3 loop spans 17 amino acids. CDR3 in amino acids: CACSQRTGIMNHSPLHF. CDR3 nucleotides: TGTGCCTGTAGTCAAAGGACGGGAATCATGAACCATTCACCCCTCCACTTT.

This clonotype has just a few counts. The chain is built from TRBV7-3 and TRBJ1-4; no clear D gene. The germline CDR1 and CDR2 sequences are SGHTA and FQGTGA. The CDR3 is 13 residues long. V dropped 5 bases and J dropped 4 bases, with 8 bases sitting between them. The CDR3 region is CASSKGVNEKLFF. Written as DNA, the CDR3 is TGTGCCAGCAGCAAGGGAGTTAATGAAAAACTGTTTTTT.

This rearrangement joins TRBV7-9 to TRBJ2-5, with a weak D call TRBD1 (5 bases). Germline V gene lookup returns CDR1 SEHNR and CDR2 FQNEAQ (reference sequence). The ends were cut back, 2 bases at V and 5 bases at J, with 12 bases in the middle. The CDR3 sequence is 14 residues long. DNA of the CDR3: TGTGCCAGCAGCTTATCACAGGTGGCGGAGACCCAGTACTTC. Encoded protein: CASSLSQVAETQYF.

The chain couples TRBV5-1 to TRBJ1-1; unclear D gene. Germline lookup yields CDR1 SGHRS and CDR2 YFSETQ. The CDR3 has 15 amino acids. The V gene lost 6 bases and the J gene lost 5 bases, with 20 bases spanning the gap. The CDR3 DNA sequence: TGCGCCAGCACCGAACGACCCCTCAGAGAAACTGAAGCTTTCTTT. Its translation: CASTERPLRETEAFF.

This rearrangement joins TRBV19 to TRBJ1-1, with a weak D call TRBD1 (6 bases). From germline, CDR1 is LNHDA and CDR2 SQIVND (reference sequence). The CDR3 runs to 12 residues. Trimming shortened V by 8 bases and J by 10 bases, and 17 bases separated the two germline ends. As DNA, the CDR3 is TGTGCCAGTGCTGACAGGACATCAAGAGCTTTCTTT. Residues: CASADRTSRAFF.

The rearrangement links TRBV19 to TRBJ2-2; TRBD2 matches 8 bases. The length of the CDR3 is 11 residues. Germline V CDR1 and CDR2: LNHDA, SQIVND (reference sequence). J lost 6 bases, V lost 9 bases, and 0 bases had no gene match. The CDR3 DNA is TGTGCCAGCGGGGGGGCCGGGGAGCTGTTTTTT. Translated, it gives CASGGAGELFF.

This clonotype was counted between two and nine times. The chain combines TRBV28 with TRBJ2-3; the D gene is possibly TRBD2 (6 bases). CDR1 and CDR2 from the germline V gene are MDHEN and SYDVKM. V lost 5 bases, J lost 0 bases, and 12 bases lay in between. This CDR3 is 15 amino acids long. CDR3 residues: CASSGTGLSTDTQYF. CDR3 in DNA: TGTGCCAGCAGTGGAACGGGACTCAGCACAGATACGCAGTATTTT.

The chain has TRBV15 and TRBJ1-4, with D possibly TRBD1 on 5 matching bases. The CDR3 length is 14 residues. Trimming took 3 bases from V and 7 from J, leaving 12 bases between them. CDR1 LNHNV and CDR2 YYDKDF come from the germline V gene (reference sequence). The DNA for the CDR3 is TGTGCCACCAGCAGCGGCACAGGAGGTGAAAAACTGTTTTTT. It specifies CATSSGTGGEKLFF.

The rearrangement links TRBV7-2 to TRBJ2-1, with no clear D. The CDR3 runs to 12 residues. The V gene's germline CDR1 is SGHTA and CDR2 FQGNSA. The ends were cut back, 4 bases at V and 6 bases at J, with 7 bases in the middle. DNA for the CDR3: TGTGCCAGCAGCTCTCGCACCAATGAGCAGTTCTTC. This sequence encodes CASSSRTNEQFF.

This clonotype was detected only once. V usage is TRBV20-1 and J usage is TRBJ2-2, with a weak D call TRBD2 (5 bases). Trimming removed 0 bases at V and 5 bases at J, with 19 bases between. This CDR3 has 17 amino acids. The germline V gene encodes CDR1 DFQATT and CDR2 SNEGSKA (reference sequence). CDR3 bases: TGCAGTGCTAGAGATTACTTGAGGGAGCGTCCTACCGGGGAGCTGTTTTTT. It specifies CSARDYLRERPTGELFF.

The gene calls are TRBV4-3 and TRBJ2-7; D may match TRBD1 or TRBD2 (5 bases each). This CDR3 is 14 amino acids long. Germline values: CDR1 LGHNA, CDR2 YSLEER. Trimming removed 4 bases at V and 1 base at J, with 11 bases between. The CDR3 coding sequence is TGCGCCAGCAGCCGGGAGACAGAATCCTACGAGCAGTACTTC. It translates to CASSRETESYEQYF.

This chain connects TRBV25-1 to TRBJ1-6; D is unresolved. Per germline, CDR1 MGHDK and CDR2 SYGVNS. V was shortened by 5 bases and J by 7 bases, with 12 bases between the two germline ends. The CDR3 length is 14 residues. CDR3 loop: CASSTYPGNSPLHF. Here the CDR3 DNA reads TGTGCCAGCAGTACCTACCCCGGGAATTCACCCCTCCACTTT. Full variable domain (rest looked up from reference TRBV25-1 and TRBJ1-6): EADIYQTPRYLVIGTGKKITLECSQTMGHDKMYWYQQDPGMELHLIHYSYGVNSTEKGDLSSESTVSRIRTEHFPLTLESARPSHTSQYLCASSTYPGNSPLHFGNGTRLTVT.